This T cell receptor (beta chain) came from a study of blood T cell repertoires in COVID-19 (dated by TCRdb to 2018 to 2021). For the wider study: Samples from collaborators originated in the United States, Italy and Spain and spanned both the acute and convalescent phases of COVID-19. Nearly every sample came with metadata listing a de-identified subject ID, COVID-19 status, age in years and sex. A freely available public database, intended as a resource for researchers studying the immune response to SARS-CoV-2, is where the repertoires were released. HLA class I and class II types, where available, came from metadata supplied by the sample provider rather than from assay-based typing. The samples were drawn from two sources: the first 160 participants of the ongoing ImmuneRACE study, and 1,000 to 1,500 subjects contributed by 6 global collaborators. The prospective study material was composed of cDNA or gDNA derived from T cells, B-cell-depleted T cells, or PBMCs. Deeply sampled blood TCRbeta repertoires from subjects exposed to, actively infected with, or recovered from COVID-19 were included in the dataset. Here is what the overall study found, with its caveats: How much clinical and demographic metadata was included differed by source and by participant, and the metadata was provided uncurated.

TCRbeta CDR3 regions were amplified from genomic DNA by means of the immunoSEQ Assay, a bias-controlled multiplex PCR. The original pipeline was this. Nucleated cell counts per sample were estimated from amplification of reference gene primers within the assay. To quantify the absolute abundance of each unique TCRbeta CDR3 rearrangement, sequence reads were collapsed and filtered. For each sample, productive Simpson clonality was calculated by taking the square root of Simpson's diversity index across productive rearrangements. TCRdb mirrors the immuneACCESS table, restricted to in-frame sequences. Some clones are absent from its copies; in checked studies, under half trace to an unresolved V gene, and the reason for the others is unknown. D and trimming come from the DNA, and the V and J calls and clone size come from that table. The sample records over 100,000 clones, 88% of which are singletons. Of the sample, 10% is held by the ten largest clones.

The collaborating institutions used their own protocols to collect whole blood in K2EDTA tubes. Collaborator samples were shipped for TCRbeta analysis as frozen whole blood, isolated PBMCs, or DNA extracted from either sample type. This clone is a singleton in its sample. The specificity of this receptor is unknown. Base qualities were left out, and no much larger clone turns up one base away. Trimming costs V 7 bases and J 7 bases, and their ends lie 14 bases apart. CDR3 length: 13 amino acids, cysteine to phenylalanine. The entry retains the CDR3 DNA only, 39 bases that are in frame from base 1. Specimen: peripheral blood. The TCR was taken from a man in his fifties with acute or convalescent COVID-19. The chain employs TRBV12-3 or TRBV12-4 and TRBJ1-5; TRBD1 is possibly the D segment (6 matching bases). The DNA sequence reads TGTGCCAGCAATCAAGACAGGTTGCAGCCCCAGCATTTT. It codes for CASNQDRLQPQHF.